This note documents a single T cell receptor (beta chain) sequence. This clone was recorded at least ten times. This clone's antigen is unknown. It has no much larger one-base neighbor in the sample; base qualities were not kept. This sample was taken from a study of blood T cell repertoires in COVID-19 (TCRdb year 2020). Turning to the overall study: Samples from collaborators originated in the United States, Italy and Spain and spanned both the acute and convalescent phases of COVID-19. The prospective study material was composed of cDNA or gDNA derived from T cells, B-cell-depleted T cells, or PBMCs. Subjects who had been exposed to COVID-19, were actively infected with it, or had recovered from it provided the deeply sampled blood TCRbeta repertoires that made up the dataset. The repertoires were released in a freely available public database meant as a resource for research on the immune response to SARS-CoV-2. The samples were drawn from the first 160 participants of the ongoing ImmuneRACE study and from about 1,200 subjects provided by 6 global collaborators. Nearly every sample came with metadata listing a de-identified subject ID, COVID-19 status, age in years and sex. Where available, HLA class I and class II types were obtained from metadata supplied by the sample provider rather than from assay-based typing. Broader findings and caveats from the paper: The amount of clinical and demographic metadata varied by source and participant and was provided uncurated.

The CDR3, from cysteine to phenylalanine, totals 15 residues. The CDR3 DNA has 45 bases and is translated from base 1. The germline V gene specifies SGDLS as CDR1 and YYNGEE as CDR2. V lost 0 bases and J lost 2 bases; the stretch between them is 12 bases long. The immunoSEQ Assay, a bias-controlled multiplex PCR, was used to amplify TCRbeta CDR3 regions from genomic DNA. The authors' analysis ran thus. The number of nucleated cells in each sample was estimated by amplification of reference gene primers within the assay. To quantify the absolute abundance of each unique TCRbeta CDR3 rearrangement, sequence reads were collapsed and filtered. For each sample, productive Simpson clonality was calculated by taking the square root of Simpson's diversity index across productive rearrangements. TCRdb's version of the immuneACCESS table is confined to in-frame rearrangements and falls short of the full clone set. An unresolved V gene accounts for under half of the shortfall where checked; the remainder is of unknown origin. That table is the source of V, J and clone size, and D and trimming were worked out from the DNA. For this sample the table gives under 200,000 clones, of which under 85% were detected only once. Approximately 3% of the sample lies in the top ten.

Collaborating institutions collected whole blood in K2EDTA tubes following their own protocols. For TCRbeta analysis, collaborator samples were shipped as frozen whole blood, as isolated PBMCs, or as DNA extracted from either sample type. In this chain, TRBV9 is recombined with TRBJ2-7; TRBD2 is perhaps the D gene, given 5 matching bases. The specimen sequenced was peripheral blood. The TCR comes from a man between 65 and 85 years old with acute or convalescent COVID-19. This receptor carries the CDR3 CASSVDITAAYEQYF. In nucleotides, the sequence is TGTGCCAGCAGCGTAGATATAACAGCGGCCTACGAGCAGTACTTC.